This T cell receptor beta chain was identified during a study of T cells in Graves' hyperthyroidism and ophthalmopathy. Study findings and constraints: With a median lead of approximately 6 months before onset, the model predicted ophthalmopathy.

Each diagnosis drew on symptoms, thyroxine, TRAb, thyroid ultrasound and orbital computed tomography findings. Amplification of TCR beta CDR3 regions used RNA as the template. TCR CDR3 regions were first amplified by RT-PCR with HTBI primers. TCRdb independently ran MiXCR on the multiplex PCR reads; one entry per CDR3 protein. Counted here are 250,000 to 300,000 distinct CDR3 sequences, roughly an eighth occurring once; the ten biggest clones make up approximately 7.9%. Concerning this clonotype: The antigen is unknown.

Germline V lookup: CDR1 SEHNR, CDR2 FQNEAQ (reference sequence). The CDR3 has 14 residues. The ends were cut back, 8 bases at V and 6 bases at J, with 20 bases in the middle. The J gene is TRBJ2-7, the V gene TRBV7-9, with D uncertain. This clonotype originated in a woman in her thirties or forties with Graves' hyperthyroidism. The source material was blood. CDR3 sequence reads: CASVSPAAEFEQYF. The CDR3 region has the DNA TGTGCCAGCGTCTCCCCCGCGGCGGAGTTCGAGCAGTACTTC.